This TCR beta chain was identified in a study of cytomegalovirus exposure and HLA in healthy donors. Study-wide results and caveats: While the bulk of TCR sequences proved rare, some public TCRs turned up in many donors. Immune exposure data for these donors was limited to CMV serostatus.

The CDR3 contains 16 residues. Germline V gene data show CDR1 as SGHTA and CDR2 as FQGNSA. The V end was cut by 5 bases, the J end by 2 bases, with 13 bases between. The primer mix had 60 Vbeta and 13 Jbeta primers. Produced via immunoSEQ multiplex PCR; TCRdb's table is partial and in-frame only. The table shows tens of thousands of clones, with around 77% occurring only once. With regard to this clone: Its target is unknown.

The source material was PBMCs. This chain joins TRBV7-2 and TRBJ2-6, with a possible D match to TRBD2 (7 bases). The source of this sequence is a woman aged 25 to 39 in good health and CMV-seropositive. This chain's CDR3 is CASSKGGWAGANVLTF. CDR3 coding DNA: TGTGCCAGCAGCAAGGGGGGGTGGGCTGGGGCCAACGTCCTGACTTTC. Variable domain in full (rest from reference TRBV7-2 and TRBJ2-6): GAGVSQSPSNKVTEKGKDVELRCDPISGHTALYWYRQSLGQGLEFLIYFQGNSAPDKSGLPSDRFSAERTGGSVSTLTIQRTQQEDSAVYLCASSKGGWAGANVLTFGAGSRLTVL.